These 8 T cell receptor beta chains share one sample of origin, sequenced in a study of T cells in women clearing cervical HPV infection. The table came from immunoSEQ multiplex PCR; TCRdb's copy has only in-frame clones and leaves some out. The sample includes roughly 30,000 clones. Sequencing was performed on blood buffy coat. Receptors originate from a woman aged 18 to 75 with a cervical HPV16 infection that either progressed to CIN3+ or cleared (not recorded which).

This clone is labeled medium-sized based on frequency. Coverage ceases 3 residues before the CDR3 finishes, and the germline J gene fills in the end. J is TRBJ2-3 and V is TRBV14; perhaps TRBD2 as D (5 bases). Looked up from germline, CDR1 is SGHDN and CDR2 is FVKESK. This CDR3 has 15 residues. With 8 bases removed from V and 5 bases from J, the gap between germline ends came to 20 bases. CDR3 sequence reads: CASRPETGLGDTQYF. CDR3 bases read: TGTGCCAGCCGACCGGAGACGGGGTTGGGAGATACG.

A remark on this clone: The missing CDR3 end, 3 residues past where the read stops, is filled in from the germline J gene. J is TRBJ1-1 and V is TRBV19; D gene unclear. V gave up 8 bases and J gave up 5 bases, with 21 bases separating them. The V gene's germline CDR1 is LNHDA and CDR2 SQIVND (reference sequence). The CDR3 is 15 residues long. The CDR3 loop is CASSDYTRLGTEAFF. CDR3 bases read: TGTGCCAGTTCCGACTATACAAGGCTAGGGACTGAA.

Remarks on this clone: The read finishes 3 residues shy of the CDR3 end, and the germline J gene is used to complete it. This chain connects TRBV30 to TRBJ1-6; D unresolved. V was trimmed by 2 bases and J by 4 bases, leaving 6 bases between them. Germline V gives CDR1 GTSNPN, CDR2 SVGIG (reference sequence). The length of the CDR3 is 13 residues. The part of the CDR3 DNA that was read is TGTGCCTGGAGTCTGCAGTATAATTCACCC. This gives the protein CAWSLQYNSP. From start to end, the CDR3 is CAWSLQYNSPLHF.

Note on this clone: The read terminates 3 residues ahead of where the CDR3 ends, so the germline J gene completes it. The chain joins TRBV5-1 to TRBJ2-5; 9 positions agree with TRBD2. Per germline, CDR1 SGHRS and CDR2 YFSETQ. The length of the CDR3 is 17 residues. Unmatched junction bases numbered 13, after V lost 2 bases and J lost 5 bases. Incomplete CDR3 DNA: TGCGCCAGCAGCTTAAGACTAGCGGCGGATCGGGCGGAGACC. This sequence encodes CASSLRLAADRAET. The whole CDR3 sequence is CASSLRLAADRAETQYF.

The CDR3 here is CSAPRTGRGEQYF. Partial CDR3 DNA: TGCAGTGCACCTAGGACAGGTCGCGGCGAG. The chain couples TRBV20-1 to TRBJ2-7, with 7 bases lining up with TRBD1. The CDR3 end is not reached by the read, which stops 3 residues before it; the germline J gene fills it in. In germline, CDR1 is DFQATT, CDR2 SNEGSKA (reference sequence). CDR3 length: 13 amino acids. The V segment lost 6 bases and the J segment 6 bases; nucleotides outside the gene matches: 11.

Concerning this clone itself: With the read ending 3 residues before the CDR3 end, the germline J gene is used to fill in that end. J is TRBJ2-2 and V is TRBV12-3 or TRBV12-4; unclear D gene. This CDR3 contains 11 residues. The ends were cut back, 3 bases at V and 6 bases at J, with 2 bases in the middle. CDR3 in amino acids: CASSFAGELFF. CDR3 DNA (partial): TGTGCCAGCAGTTTCGCCGGGGAG.

With respect to this clone: The read stops 3 residues short of the end of the CDR3; the missing end is completed from the germline J gene. The chain recombines TRBV2 with TRBJ2-4; D is undetermined. CDR3 length: 16 amino acids. From germline, CDR1 is SNHLY and CDR2 FYNNEI. The chain's CDR3 is CASSSRVLITNYGQYF. The part of the CDR3 DNA that was read is TGTGCCAGCAGTTCCCGCGTCCTCATCACTAACTATGGT.

Notes on this clone: The read terminates 3 residues before the CDR3 end, so the remaining end is supplied by the germline J gene. The chain links TRBV11-2 to TRBJ2-3; D is ambiguous. The V gene's germline CDR1 is SGHAT and CDR2 FQNNGV. This CDR3 region has 14 residues. The sequenced CDR3 bases are TGTGCCAGCAGCTTAGGGGTTTTAGCCCTGACG. Protein product: CASSLGVLALT. The entire CDR3 protein reads CASSLGVLALTQYF.